This TCR beta chain was sequenced during a study of T cells in Graves' hyperthyroidism and ophthalmopathy. Study-wide results and limits: Most expanded thyroid clonotypes above 0.001 recurred in blood.

RNA transcripts served as the template for amplifying TCR beta CDR3 regions. HTBI primers were the set used in a first-round RT-PCR of the TCR CDR3. TCRdb reanalysed the multiplex PCR reads using MiXCR and keeps one entry per CDR3 protein. The top ten clones hold around 19% of a sample with roughly 500,000 distinct CDR3 sequences, approximately 44% of them seen once. The germline V gene has CDR1 SGHDT and CDR2 YYEEEE. This CDR3 contains 12 residues. Turning to this clonotype: The antigen is not known.

Exclusion of patients followed from uncontrolled infection, other autoimmune disease, pregnancy or lactation. The sequence came from an adult woman with Graves' disease, either hyperthyroidism or ophthalmopathy (not recorded which). Specimen: peripheral blood or thyroid tissue (not recorded which). The chain uses TRBV5-6 and TRBJ1-1; D uncertain. DNA for the CDR3: TGTGCTACCGACCCCTTGAACACTGAAGCTTTCTTT. It is translated as CATDPLNTEAFF.